The clone carrying this T cell receptor (beta chain) occurred a few times. PCR employed 60 Vbeta and 13 Jbeta primers. Measured with immunoSEQ multiplex PCR; TCRdb has only the in-frame clones, and not every one. The sample includes fewer than 200,000 clones, approximately 79% of them seen just once. Germline CDR1 SGHTA, CDR2 FQGNSA. This CDR3 comprises 13 residues. The data are from a study of cytomegalovirus exposure and HLA in healthy donors. This sequence originates from a man between 40 and 49 years old in good health and CMV-seropositive. V usage is TRBV7-2 and J usage is TRBJ2-5; 9 positions agree with TRBD1. The J call is uncertain, as TRBJ2-7 better fits the DNA end. The sequenced sample was PBMCs. The CDR3 nucleotides are TGTGCCAGCAGCTTAGACAGGGGGCACGAGCAGTACTTC. Its protein is CASSLDRGHEQYF.